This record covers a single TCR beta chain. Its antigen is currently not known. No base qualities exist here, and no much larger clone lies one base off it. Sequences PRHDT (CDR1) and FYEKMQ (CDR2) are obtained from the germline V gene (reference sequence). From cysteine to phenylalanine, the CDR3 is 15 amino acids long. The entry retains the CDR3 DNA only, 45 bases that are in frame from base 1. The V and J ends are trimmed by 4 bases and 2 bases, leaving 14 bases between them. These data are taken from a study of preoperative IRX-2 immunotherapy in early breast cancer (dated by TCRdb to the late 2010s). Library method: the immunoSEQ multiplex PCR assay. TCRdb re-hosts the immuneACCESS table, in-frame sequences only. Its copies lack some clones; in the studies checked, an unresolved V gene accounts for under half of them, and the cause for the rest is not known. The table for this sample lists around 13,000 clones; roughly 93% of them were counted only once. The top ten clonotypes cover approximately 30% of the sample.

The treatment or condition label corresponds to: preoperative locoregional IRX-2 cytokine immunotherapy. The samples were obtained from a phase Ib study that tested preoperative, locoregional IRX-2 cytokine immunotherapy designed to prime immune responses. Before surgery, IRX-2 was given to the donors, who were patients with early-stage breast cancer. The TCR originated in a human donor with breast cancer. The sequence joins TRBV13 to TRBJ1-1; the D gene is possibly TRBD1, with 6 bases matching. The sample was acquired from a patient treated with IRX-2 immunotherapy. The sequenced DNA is TGTGCCAGCAGCTCAGAAGACAGGCTAAACACTGAAGCTTTCTTT. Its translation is CASSSEDRLNTEAFF. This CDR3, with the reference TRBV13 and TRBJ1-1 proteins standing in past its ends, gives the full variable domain AAGVIQSPRHLIKEKRETATLKCYPIPRHDTVYWYQQGPGQDPQFLISFYEKMQSDKGSIPDRFSAQQFSDYHSELNMSSLELGDSALYFCASSSEDRLNTEAFFGQGTRLTVV.